This TCR beta chain emerged from a study of T cells in localized non-small cell lung cancer (dated by TCRdb to about 2020). General notes on the study: The study analyzed T cell repertoires of around 250 early-stage NSCLC patients, comparing tumors and uninvolved tumor-adjacent lungs. The cohort was made up of fewer than 250 treatment-naive NSCLC patients whose localized lung tumors had been resected. NSCLC patients had a mean age of roughly 66 years, and 120 to 150 were male and over 85 female.

The immunoSEQ Assay was used to sequence TCR beta CDR3 regions from DNA. The paper's data handling went like this. T cell density was computed as TCR beta template counts normalized to usable DNA estimated by amplifying housekeeping genes. Richness was estimated using the preseqR package, with extrapolation to 400,000 templates for PBMC samples and to 120,000 templates for tissue samples. Clonality was taken to be one minus Pielou's evenness. Tissue-enriched TCRs were identified through differential abundance testing performed on productive amino-acid clonotypes, with a minimum total count of 5 and an alpha of 0.1. Repertoire overlap between compartments was quantified with the Jaccard Index and Morisita Overlap Index. GLIPH grouped TCR beta CDR3s together with public tetramer-defined viral CDR3s, and a viral motif had to include at least three viral sequences and also show V-gene enrichment. The clones in this table, taken by TCRdb from immuneACCESS, are in-frame only. Not every clone is retained; where verified, under half of the shortfall comes from an unresolved V gene, and the cause of the rest is unknown. V and J calls and clone size are given by that table; D and trimming were obtained from the DNA. The sample table holds 30,000 to 50,000 clones, of which around 79% were seen once. Together, the top ten hold roughly 36% of the sample.

Findings and caveats that apply to the study as a whole: Higher T cell density in blood was associated with longer overall survival, whereas higher clonality in adjacent lung was associated with shorter survival. Uninvolved tumor-adjacent lung showed the highest T cell clonality, higher than tumor, which suggests more focused antigenic responses in the uninvolved tumor-adjacent lung. Multi-region tumor sequencing was not performed, so intratumor heterogeneity could not be excluded. Of the top 100 tumor clones, a median of roughly 56 were detected in paired uninvolved adjacent lung; about 26 were also among that lung's top 100. Because the study design was exploratory, TCR variables were selected using unadjusted p-values without false-discovery rate correction.

Points on this clone: This receptor's antigen is unknown. Nothing much larger sits one base from this clone, and base qualities are not available.

At diagnosis, tumor, uninvolved tumor-adjacent lung and peripheral blood were collected and then preserved as a mix of FFPE and fresh-frozen material. For TCR repertoire profiling, blood samples were analyzed in the form of peripheral blood mononuclear cells. V sheds 6 bases and J sheds 2 bases, leaving 20 bases between their ends. From the cysteine through the phenylalanine, the CDR3 covers 17 amino acids. Only the CDR3 region is kept as DNA, spanning 51 bases read in frame from base 1. CDR1 and CDR2, per the germline V gene, are MDHEN and SYDVKM. This receptor was obtained from a woman aged 40-69 years with stage II squamous cell lung carcinoma. Sequencing used PBMCs, obtained before any cancer treatment. This chain is built from TRBV28 and TRBJ1-5; a tentative D call is TRBD1 (5 bases match). The CDR3 reads as follows: CASSQGRTFMGNQPQHF. The bases are TGTGCCAGCAGCCAGGGACGGACTTTTATGGGCAATCAGCCCCAGCATTTT.